One sample yielded the 21 T cell receptor beta chains listed below, sequenced in a study of blood T cell repertoires in COVID-19. Profiling relied on immunoSEQ multiplex PCR, and the TCRdb table lists in-frame clones only, not all of them. The profile shows about 240,000 clones, 65% to 90% of them singletons. Sequenced: peripheral blood. The receptors stem from a woman in her 70s with acute or convalescent COVID-19.

The rearrangement joins TRBV4-2 to TRBJ1-4, with a tentative D call TRBD1 (5 bases). Trimming removed 0 bases from V and 7 bases from J, with 18 bases in between. The germline V gene encodes CDR1 LGHNA and CDR2 YNFKEQ. The CDR3 runs to 17 residues. CDR3 protein: CASSQDVAGRLSEKLFF. DNA for the CDR3: TGTGCCAGCAGCCAAGATGTGGCAGGGAGGCTTAGTGAAAAACTGTTTTTT.

The rearrangement uses TRBV19 and TRBJ2-4; D gene ambiguous. The V end lost 8 bases, the J end lost 7 bases, and 15 bases lay between the germline ends. The CDR3 length is 13 residues. Germline V gene lookup returns CDR1 LNHDA and CDR2 SQIVND (reference sequence). CDR3 in amino acids: CASFSRQVNIQYF. In nucleotides, the CDR3 is TGTGCCAGTTTTTCCAGGCAGGTTAACATTCAGTACTTC.

In its sample, this clone was seen once. This chain connects TRBV7-9 to TRBJ2-3; 14 nucleotides match TRBD2. There are 15 residues in the CDR3. V dropped 5 bases and J dropped 3; count of bases not matched to a gene: 1. CDR1 is SEHNR and CDR2 is FQNEAQ in the germline V gene (reference sequence). In DNA, the CDR3 is TGTGCCAGCAGCGGACTAGCGGGGGGTACAGATACGCAGTATTTT. This translates into CASSGLAGGTDTQYF.

There are a few counts of this clone. CDR3: CASSLEIGGGANEKLFF. CDR3 coding DNA: TGTGCCAGCAGCTTGGAGATTGGCGGCGGGGCTAATGAAAAACTGTTTTTT. The chain links TRBV5-5 to TRBJ1-4, with D uncertain. The CDR3 loop spans 17 amino acids. V lost 0 bases and J lost 3, with 15 bases in between. Germline CDR1 reads SGHKS; CDR2 reads YYEKEE (reference sequence).

V is TRBV6-5 and J is TRBJ1-1; D possibly corresponds to TRBD1 (5 bases). V lost 10 bases and J lost 3, with 18 bases in between. Germline V lookup: CDR1 MNHEY, CDR2 SVGAGI. The CDR3 has 14 amino acids. The CDR3 reads CATLNGGADTEAFF. CDR3 coding DNA: TGTGCCACCCTAAACGGAGGGGCCGACACTGAAGCTTTCTTT.

The chain has TRBV7-2 and TRBJ2-7, with 7 bases matching TRBD1. V was clipped by 2 bases and J by 2 bases; unmatched bases: 6. Germline CDR1 is SGHTA and CDR2 is FQGNSA. The CDR3 is 15 amino acids. CDR3 nucleotide sequence: TGTGCCAGCAGCTTATTCGACAGGGCACCCTACGAGCAGTACTTC. It yields the protein CASSLFDRAPYEQYF.

The V and J genes are TRBV13 and TRBJ2-7; maybe TRBD1 (6 bases). From germline, CDR1 is PRHDT and CDR2 FYEKMQ (reference sequence). V was trimmed by 0 bases and J by 12 bases, leaving 15 bases between them. The CDR3 runs to 13 residues. The CDR3 nucleotides are TGTGCCAGCAGCTTAGGATCTAGGACAGCCAGGTACTTC. Amino acid sequence: CASSLGSRTARYF.

V usage is TRBV29-1 and J usage is TRBJ1-1, with 9 bases matching TRBD1. The junction had 7 bases not matched to a gene; V was cut back by 4 bases and J by 4 bases. The CDR3 loop spans 14 amino acids. The germline V gene has CDR1 SQVTM and CDR2 ANQGSEA. The CDR3 sequence: CSVGMGDRATEAFF. CDR3 DNA sequence: TGCAGCGTTGGGATGGGGGACAGGGCCACTGAAGCTTTCTTT.

This rearrangement joins TRBV30 to TRBJ1-2; possible D gene TRBD1, 6 bases. Looked up from germline, CDR1 is GTSNPN and CDR2 is SVGIG (reference sequence). V gave up 3 bases and J gave up 4 bases, with 15 bases separating them. The CDR3 totals 14 residues. This CDR3 is CAWREGGIGYGYTF. For the CDR3, the DNA is TGTGCCTGGAGAGAGGGGGGGATTGGCTATGGCTACACCTTC.

The V call is TRBV7-2, the J call TRBJ2-3; unclear D gene. V lost 5 bases, J lost 6 bases, and 15 bases lay in between. Germline CDR1 and CDR2: SGHTA and FQGNSA. This CDR3 region has 14 residues. This chain's CDR3 is CASSQLLPGDTQYF. CDR3 DNA sequence: TGTGCCAGCAGCCAACTACTCCCCGGGGATACGCAGTATTTT.

This chain uses TRBV5-4 with TRBJ2-7; 9 positions match TRBD2. The CDR3 has 14 residues. Germline V gene lookup returns CDR1 SGHNT and CDR2 YYREEE (reference sequence). V lost 4 bases to trimming and J lost 7 bases; unmatched junction nucleotides: 9. The chain's CDR3 is CASSLSGSLREQYF. The CDR3 nucleotides are TGTGCCAGCAGCCTTAGCGGGAGCCTCCGGGAGCAGTACTTC.

The gene calls are TRBV10-1 and TRBJ2-2, with 11 bases fitting TRBD1. The V segment lost 5 bases and the J segment 6 bases; nucleotides outside the gene matches: 8. The CDR3 covers 16 residues. Germline CDR1 WNHNN, CDR2 SYGVQD (reference sequence). The CDR3, as DNA: TGCGCCAGCAGTCCAGCATCGGGACAGGGGGCCGGGGAGCTGTTTTTT. This sequence encodes CASSPASGQGAGELFF.

The chain uses TRBV11-3 and TRBJ1-3; perhaps TRBD1 as D (6 bases). The CDR3 is 13 residues long. The V end lost 5 bases, the J end lost 10 bases, and 15 bases lay between the germline ends. Germline assignment: CDR1 SGHNT and CDR2 YENEEA. The DNA for the CDR3 is TGTGCCAGCAGCCCCTGGGACAAGGGGACCATATATTTT. Protein sequence: CASSPWDKGTIYF.

J is TRBJ1-3 and V is TRBV7-9; TRBD1 matches 8 bases. The trim removed 0 bases at V and 6 bases at J, leaving 4 bases unmatched. The CDR3 consists of 15 residues. CDR1 and CDR2 from the germline V gene are SEHNR and FQNEAQ (reference sequence). The CDR3 bases are TGTGCCAGCAGCTTAGCAGGACAGGGTGTAAACACCATATATTTT. It codes for CASSLAGQGVNTIYF.

The chain couples TRBV11-2 to TRBJ1-2; D might be TRBD1 (5 bases). Germline-derived CDR1 and CDR2 are SGHAT and FQNNGV. This CDR3 has 18 amino acids. V lost 5 bases to trimming and J lost 0 bases, with 22 bases between them. CDR3 sequence: CASSPSPNQGPANYGYTF. DNA for the CDR3: TGTGCCAGCAGCCCGAGCCCAAATCAGGGCCCGGCTAACTATGGCTACACCTTC.

V is TRBV4-1 and J is TRBJ2-7; D is uncertain. CDR3 length equals 14 residues. CDR1 and CDR2 from the germline V gene are MGHRA and YSYEKL. Trimming removed 4 bases at V and 1 base at J, with 11 bases between. The DNA for the CDR3 is TGCGCCAGCAGCCGGAGCTCTGATTCCTACGAGCAGTACTTC. Residues: CASSRSSDSYEQYF.

The chain has TRBV30 and TRBJ1-5; 11 nucleotides match TRBD1. The germline V gene has CDR1 GTSNPN and CDR2 SVGIG (reference sequence). After removal of 0 bases from V and 9 bases from J, the junction contained 7 bases not matched to a gene. The CDR3 consists of 15 residues. In DNA, the CDR3 is TGTGCCTGGAGTGTACGGACAGGGGGCACCGCGCCCCAGCATTTT. It codes for CAWSVRTGGTAPQHF.

The V call is TRBV7-2, the J call TRBJ1-5; D not certain. V gave up 2 bases and J gave up 2 bases, with 10 bases separating them. Per the germline V gene, CDR1 is SGHTA and CDR2 is FQGNSA. The CDR3 totals 15 residues. In DNA form, the CDR3 reads TGTGCCAGCAGCTTAATCAACAGTGGCAATCAGCCCCAGCATTTT. This gives the protein CASSLINSGNQPQHF.

The chain has TRBV27 and TRBJ2-7; D might be TRBD1 (6 bases). Trimming stripped 4 bases from V and 3 bases from J, with 16 bases between. The CDR3 has 15 residues. Germline CDR1 MNHEY, CDR2 SMNVEV (reference sequence). This chain's CDR3 is CASSSATGARYEQYF. The CDR3 region has the DNA TGTGCCAGCAGTTCCGCGACAGGTGCCCGCTACGAGCAGTACTTC.

The chain uses TRBV5-1 and TRBJ2-7; 10 nucleotides match TRBD2. CDR1 is SGHRS, CDR2 YFSETQ, per germline. The CDR3 sequence is 18 residues long. Trimming at V came to 0 bases and at J to 9 bases, leaving 18 bases not matched to a gene. CDR3 coding DNA: TGCGCCAGCAGCTTGGGGCTCGGCGGATTAGCGGGGGGTAAGGGGCAGTACTTC. Translation gives CASSLGLGGLAGGKGQYF. The whole variable domain, filled in from reference TRBV5-1 and TRBJ2-7, reads KAGVTQTPRYLIKTRGQQVTLSCSPISGHRSVSWYQQTPGQGLQFLFEYFSETQRNKGNFPGRFSGRQFSNSRSEMNVSTLELGDSALYLCASSLGLGGLAGGKGQYFGPGTRLTVT.

This clone was seen repeatedly, ten times or more. The chain has TRBV7-2 and TRBJ2-6; D gene unclear. V lost 1 base and J lost 0, with 10 bases in between. The CDR3 totals 17 residues. Germline V CDR1 and CDR2: SGHTA, FQGNSA. CDR3 sequence: CASSLVHASSGANVLTF. CDR3 nucleotide sequence: TGTGCCAGCAGCTTAGTTCACGCGAGCTCTGGGGCCAACGTCCTGACTTTC.